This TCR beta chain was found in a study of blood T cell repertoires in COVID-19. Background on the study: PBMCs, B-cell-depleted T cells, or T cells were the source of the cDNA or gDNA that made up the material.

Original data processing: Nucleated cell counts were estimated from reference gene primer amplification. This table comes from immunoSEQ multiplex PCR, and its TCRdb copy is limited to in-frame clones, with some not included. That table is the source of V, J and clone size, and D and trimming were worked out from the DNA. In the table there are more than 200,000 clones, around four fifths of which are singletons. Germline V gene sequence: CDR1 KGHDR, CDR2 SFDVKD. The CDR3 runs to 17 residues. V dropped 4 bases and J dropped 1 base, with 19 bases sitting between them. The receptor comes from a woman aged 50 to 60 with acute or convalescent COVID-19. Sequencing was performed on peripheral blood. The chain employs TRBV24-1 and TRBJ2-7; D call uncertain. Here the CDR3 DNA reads TGTGCCACCAGTGACCCTCTAGGAGTCGATGGGTCCTACGAGCAGTACTTC. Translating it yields CATSDPLGVDGSYEQYF.